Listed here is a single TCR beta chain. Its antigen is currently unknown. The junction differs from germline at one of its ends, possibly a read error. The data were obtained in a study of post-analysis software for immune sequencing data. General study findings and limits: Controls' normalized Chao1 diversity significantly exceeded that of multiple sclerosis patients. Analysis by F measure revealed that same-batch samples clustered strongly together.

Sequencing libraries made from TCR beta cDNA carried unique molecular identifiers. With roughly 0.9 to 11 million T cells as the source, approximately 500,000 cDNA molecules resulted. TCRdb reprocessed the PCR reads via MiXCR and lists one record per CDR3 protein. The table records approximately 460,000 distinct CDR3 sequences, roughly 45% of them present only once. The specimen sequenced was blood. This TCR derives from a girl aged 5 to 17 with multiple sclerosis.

CDR3: CASSLNSGANVLNF. DNA of the CDR3: TGTGCCAGCAGCCTTAACTCTGGGGCCAACGTCCTGAATTTC. The J gene is TRBJ2-6, the V gene TRBV7-2; possible D gene TRBD1, 5 bases. In germline, CDR1 is SGHTA, CDR2 FQGNSA. This CDR3 comprises 14 residues.